The rows below give T cell receptor beta chains drawn from one sample of a study of OX40 agonist ivuxolimab in advanced cancers. This table comes from immunoSEQ multiplex PCR, and its TCRdb copy is limited to in-frame clones, with some not included. The sample has approximately 28,000 clones, 76% seen once. The sample was CD4+ or CD8+ T cells sorted from blood, taken in a trial of the OX40 agonist ivuxolimab. All receptors come from an adult with an advanced solid tumor such as melanoma, head and neck, liver or kidney cancer. CDR3s include the opening cysteine and the closing phenylalanine or tryptophan. Fields, in order: CDR3 length, D gene, J gene, clone size, V gene, CDR3 DNA, CDR3 protein. D genes are given only for firm matches. Clone size is not always given. Where it is, it says once, few, many or a class for expanded clones.

15 . TRBJ1-1 few TRBV18 TGTGCCAGCTCACCGGCCTACCGGGACGGCACTGAAGCTTTCTTT CASSPAYRDGTEAFF
13 TRBD2 TRBJ2-1 . TRBV29-1 TGCAGCGTTAGCGGGGGCTCCTACAATGAGCAGTTCTTC CSVSGGSYNEQFF
12 . TRBJ1-6 once TRBV9 TGTGCCAGCAGCGCGGGGGATTCACCCCTCCACTTT CASSAGDSPLHF
14 . TRBJ2-3 . TRBV5-1 TGCGCCAGCAGCTTGGGGCAGGTGGGAGATACGCAGTATTTT CASSLGQVGDTQYF
15 TRBD1 TRBJ1-2 . TRBV19 TGTGCCAGTAGTATAGCCCTCACGGACAGGGCTGGCTACACCTTC CASSIALTDRAGYTF
17 . TRBJ1-1 . TRBV2 TGTGCCAGCAGTGGTGGTGTGCGGGGATCCATGAACACTGAAGCTTTCTTT CASSGGVRGSMNTEAFF
15 . TRBJ1-4 . TRBV6-5 TGTGCCAGCAGACCCCGTTTTGCAACTAATGAAAAACTGTTTTTT CASRPRFATNEKLFF
14 . TRBJ2-3 . TRBV18 TGTGCCAGCTCACCCCCCTCCCCAGAGGGTACGCAGTATTTT CASSPPSPEGTQYF
15 TRBD1 TRBJ2-7 . TRBV6-5 TGTGCCAGCAGTACTGGGACAGGGAAGGCCTACGAGCAGTACTTC CASSTGTGKAYEQYF
15 TRBD1 TRBJ1-2 . TRBV19 TGTGCCAGTACTCGTGGGACAGGGGGCGACTATGGCTACACCTTC CASTRGTGGDYGYTF
15 TRBD1 TRBJ1-4 . TRBV5-4 TGTGCCAGCAGCGGGACCGGGACAGGGCTTGAAAAACTGTTTTTT CASSGTGTGLEKLFF
14 . TRBJ2-7 . TRBV27 TGTGCCAGCAGTCCCTCAAGGCAACACTACGAGCAGTACTTC CASSPSRQHYEQYF
14 . TRBJ2-3 . TRBV30 TGTGCCTGGAGTGTAGGACCTCCGTCAGATACGCAGTATTTT CAWSVGPPSDTQYF
13 . TRBJ2-7 . TRBV6-5 TGTGCCAGCAGTGAAGGTGAGAGCTACGAGCAGTACTTC CASSEGESYEQYF
12 . TRBJ2-5 once TRBV5-8 TGTGCCAGCAGCTTGGACAGGGAGACCCAGTACTTC CASSLDRETQYF
12 . TRBJ1-3 . TRBV6-6 TGTGCGATCCGGGGTAACGGAAACACCATATATTTT CAIRGNGNTIYF
16 . TRBJ2-3 medium-sized TRBV7-9 TGTGCCAGCAGCCGCAAAGTCCCGGGGGTCACAGATACGCAGTATTTT CASSRKVPGVTDTQYF
15 TRBD1 TRBJ2-5 . TRBV11-2 TGTGCCAGCAGCTTAGGGACAGGGAAGACAGAGACCCAGTACTTC CASSLGTGKTETQYF
16 . TRBJ2-2 . TRBV7-2 TGTGCCAGCAGCGAACAAGGGGGGTTTAACACCGGGGAGCTGTTTTTT CASSEQGGFNTGELFF
14 . TRBJ2-7 . TRBV10-3 TGTGCCATCACCGACCGGGACCAGAGATACGAGCAGTACTTC CAITDRDQRYEQYF